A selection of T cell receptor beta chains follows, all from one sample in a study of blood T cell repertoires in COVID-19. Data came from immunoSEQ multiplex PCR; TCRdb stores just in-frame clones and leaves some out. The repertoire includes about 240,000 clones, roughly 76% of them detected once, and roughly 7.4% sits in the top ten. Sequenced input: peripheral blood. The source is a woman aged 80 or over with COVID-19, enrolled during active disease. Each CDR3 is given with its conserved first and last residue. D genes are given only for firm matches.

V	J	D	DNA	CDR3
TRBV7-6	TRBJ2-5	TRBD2	TGTGCCAGATCGGCGGCGGGGGAGTTTGACGAGACCCAGTACTTC	CARSAAGEFDETQYF
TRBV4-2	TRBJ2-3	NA	TGTGCCAGCAGCCAAGTATCTGAGGATACGCAGTATTTT	CASSQVSEDTQYF
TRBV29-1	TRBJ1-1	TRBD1	TGCAGCGTTGATGGGACAGGGGAAGCTTTCTTT	CSVDGTGEAFF
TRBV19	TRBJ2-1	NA	TGTGCGAGTAGGCGCAATTACAATGAGCAGTTCTTC	CASRRNYNEQFF
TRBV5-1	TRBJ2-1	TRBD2	TGCGCCAGCAGCTTGACCGGGGGGTTATCAAATGAGCAGTTCTTC	CASSLTGGLSNEQFF
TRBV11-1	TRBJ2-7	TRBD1	TGTGCCAGCAGCCGCGAGGGGGCGGTCAGCTCCTACGAGCAGTACTTC	CASSREGAVSSYEQYF
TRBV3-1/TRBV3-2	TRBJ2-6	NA	TGTGCCAGCAGACTTACCAGGAAGGTAATTTTCTCTGGGGCCAACGTCCTGACTTTC	CASRLTRKVIFSGANVLTF
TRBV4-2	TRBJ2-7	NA	TGTGCCAGCAGCCAACGTCCGAGCTCGGACGAGCAGTACTTC	CASSQRPSSDEQYF
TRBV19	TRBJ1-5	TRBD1	TGTGCCAGTACCCTAGACAGGGGGCGCAGTCAGCCCCAGCATTTT	CASTLDRGRSQPQHF
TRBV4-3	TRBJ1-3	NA	TGCGCCAGCAGCCCGGTTGAAGGAAACACCATATATTTT	CASSPVEGNTIYF